These 5 T cell receptor beta chains originate from one sample sequenced in a study of blood T cell repertoires in COVID-19. Assay used: immunoSEQ multiplex PCR; TCRdb lists only in-frame clones, some missing. The sample records about 250,000 clones, around 87% being singletons. The source material was PBMCs or T cells enriched from blood (not recorded which). The receptor set was obtained from a woman in her 30s with acute COVID-19.

The chain is built from TRBV19 and TRBJ2-4; 7 bases match TRBD1. The junction had 7 bases not matched to a gene; V was cut back by 10 bases and J by 1 base. Germline V gene sequence: CDR1 LNHDA, CDR2 SQIVND (reference sequence). This CDR3 has 14 amino acids. CDR3 sequence: CATEKQGAKNIQYF. CDR3 in DNA: TGTGCCACCGAGAAACAGGGGGCCAAAAACATTCAGTACTTC.

The chain joins TRBV4-2 to TRBJ2-5; TRBD1 matches at 10 bases. Germline V gives CDR1 LGHNA, CDR2 YNFKEQ. The length of the CDR3 is 18 residues. J gave up 2 bases and V 1 base, and 10 bases lay outside the gene matches. The CDR3 DNA reads as TGTGCCAGCAGCCAAGGTACCCGGGACAGGGGATCTCAAGAGACCCAGTACTTC. Translating it yields CASSQGTRDRGSQETQYF.

The V and J genes are TRBV25-1 and TRBJ1-1; 9 bases line up with TRBD1. The V and J ends lost 6 bases and 0 bases, in that order; junction bases with no gene match: 2. The CDR3 has 14 residues. Germline-derived CDR1 and CDR2 are MGHDK and SYGVNS. CDR3 DNA sequence: TGTGCCAGCAGGGGGACAGGGATGAACACTGAAGCTTTCTTT. Residues: CASRGTGMNTEAFF.

CDR3 nucleotide sequence: TGTGCCAGCAGCTCGAAGTCAGGACTACTCGACCCCCATGGCTACACCTTC. It codes for CASSSKSGLLDPHGYTF. The chain carries TRBV14 and TRBJ1-2; D uncertain. The CDR3 totals 17 residues. Trimming pared 5 bases from V and 6 bases from J, leaving 25 bases between. Germline-derived CDR1 and CDR2 are SGHDN and FVKESK.

The chain carries TRBV7-2 and TRBJ2-5, with 12 bases fitting TRBD2. J lost 2 bases, V lost 1 base, and 5 bases had no gene match. The CDR3 contains 17 residues. Germline V gene sequence: CDR1 SGHTA, CDR2 FQGNSA. Written as DNA, the CDR3 is TGTGCCAGCAGCTTAGACCTAGCGGGAGGGTGGCAAGAGACCCAGTACTTC. As protein: CASSLDLAGGWQETQYF. Together with reference TRBV7-2 and TRBJ2-5, the CDR3 gives the full variable domain: GAGVSQSPSNKVTEKGKDVELRCDPISGHTALYWYRQSLGQGLEFLIYFQGNSAPDKSGLPSDRFSAERTGGSVSTLTIQRTQQEDSAVYLCASSLDLAGGWQETQYFGPGTRLLVL.